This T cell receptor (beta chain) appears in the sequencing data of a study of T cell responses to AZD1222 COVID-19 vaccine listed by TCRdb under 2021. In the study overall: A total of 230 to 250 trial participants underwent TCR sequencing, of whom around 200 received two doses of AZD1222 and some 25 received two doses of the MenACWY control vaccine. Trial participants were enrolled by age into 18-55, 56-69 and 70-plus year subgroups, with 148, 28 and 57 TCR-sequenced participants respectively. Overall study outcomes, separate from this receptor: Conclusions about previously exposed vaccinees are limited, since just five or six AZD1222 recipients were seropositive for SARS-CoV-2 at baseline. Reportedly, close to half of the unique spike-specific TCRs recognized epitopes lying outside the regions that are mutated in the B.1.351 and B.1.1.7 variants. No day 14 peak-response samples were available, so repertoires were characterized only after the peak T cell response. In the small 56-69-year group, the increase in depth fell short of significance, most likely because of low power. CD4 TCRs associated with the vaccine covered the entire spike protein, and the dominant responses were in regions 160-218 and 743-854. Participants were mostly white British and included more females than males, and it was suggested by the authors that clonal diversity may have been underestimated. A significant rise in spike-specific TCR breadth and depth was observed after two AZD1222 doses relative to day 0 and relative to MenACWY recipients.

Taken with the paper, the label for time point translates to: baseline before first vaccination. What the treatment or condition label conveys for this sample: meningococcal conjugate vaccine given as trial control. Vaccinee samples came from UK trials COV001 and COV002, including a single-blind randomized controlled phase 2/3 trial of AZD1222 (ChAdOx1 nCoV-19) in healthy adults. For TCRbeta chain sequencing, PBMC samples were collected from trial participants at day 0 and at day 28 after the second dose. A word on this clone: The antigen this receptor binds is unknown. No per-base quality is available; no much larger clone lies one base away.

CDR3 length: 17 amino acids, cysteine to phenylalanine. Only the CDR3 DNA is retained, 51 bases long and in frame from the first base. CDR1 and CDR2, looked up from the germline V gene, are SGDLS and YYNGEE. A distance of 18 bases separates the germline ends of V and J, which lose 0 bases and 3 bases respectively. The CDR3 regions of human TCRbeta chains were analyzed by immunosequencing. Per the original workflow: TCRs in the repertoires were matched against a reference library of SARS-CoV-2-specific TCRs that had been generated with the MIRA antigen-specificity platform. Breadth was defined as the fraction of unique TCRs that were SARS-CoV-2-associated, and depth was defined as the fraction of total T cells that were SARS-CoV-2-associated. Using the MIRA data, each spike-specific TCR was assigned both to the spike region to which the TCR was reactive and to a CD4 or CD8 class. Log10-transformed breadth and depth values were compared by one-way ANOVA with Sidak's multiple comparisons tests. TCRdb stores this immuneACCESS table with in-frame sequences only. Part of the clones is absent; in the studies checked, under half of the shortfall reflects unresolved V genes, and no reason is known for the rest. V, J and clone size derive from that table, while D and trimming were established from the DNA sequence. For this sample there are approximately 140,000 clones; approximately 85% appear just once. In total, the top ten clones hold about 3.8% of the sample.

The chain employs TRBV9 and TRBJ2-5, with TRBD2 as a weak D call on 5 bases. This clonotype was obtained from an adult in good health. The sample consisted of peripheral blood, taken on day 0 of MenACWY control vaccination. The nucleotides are TGTGCCAGCAGCGTAGGGGGAAGCGGTCCCCTCAAAGAGACCCAGTACTTC. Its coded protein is CASSVGGSGPLKETQYF.